This is a list of T cell receptor beta chains from one sample in a study of early T cells in non-severe SARS-CoV-2 infection. TCRdb recomputed calls from the 5' RACE reads with MiXCR, one row per CDR3 protein. Of 60,000 or so distinct CDR3 sequences in the sample, around 12% were seen once. The sample consisted of whole blood. The receptors here all came from an adult who was a healthcare worker with PCR-confirmed SARS-CoV-2 infection or an uninfected control (not recorded which). CDR3s include the opening cysteine and the closing phenylalanine or tryptophan. A D gene is named only where the DNA matches it firmly. Clone size is shown for a subset of rows, as once, few, many or a class of expanded clone.

v_call: TRBV27; j_call: TRBJ2-1; d_call: TRBD2; clone_size: many; cdr3_aa: CASSANSGSLRSSYNEQFF; cdr3_nt: TGTGCCAGCTCCGCCAATAGCGGGTCGCTCCGGAGCTCCTACAATGAGCAGTTCTTC
v_call: TRBV27; j_call: TRBJ2-7; d_call: NA; clone_size: NA; cdr3_aa: CASSLANSYEQYF; cdr3_nt: TGTGCCAGCAGTTTGGCCAACTCCTACGAGCAGTACTTC
v_call: TRBV2; j_call: TRBJ2-1; d_call: NA; clone_size: NA; cdr3_aa: CASTGTRMYNEQFF; cdr3_nt: TGTGCCAGCACCGGGACAAGAATGTACAATGAGCAGTTCTTC
v_call: TRBV9; j_call: TRBJ1-1; d_call: NA; clone_size: NA; cdr3_aa: CASSPRGGSAEAFF; cdr3_nt: TGTGCCAGCAGCCCCCGAGGGGGGAGCGCTGAAGCTTTCTTT
v_call: TRBV20-1; j_call: TRBJ1-2; d_call: NA; clone_size: many; cdr3_aa: CSARPGGEDYGYTF; cdr3_nt: TGCAGTGCTAGACCCGGGGGCGAGGACTATGGCTACACCTTC
v_call: TRBV11-2; j_call: TRBJ1-1; d_call: NA; clone_size: few; cdr3_aa: CASSPTANTEAFF; cdr3_nt: TGTGCCAGCAGTCCGACAGCAAACACTGAAGCTTTCTTT
v_call: TRBV3-1; j_call: TRBJ1-1; d_call: NA; clone_size: NA; cdr3_aa: CASATRESRNTEAFF; cdr3_nt: TGTGCCAGTGCCACCCGAGAGTCTCGGAACACTGAAGCTTTCTTT
v_call: TRBV29-1; j_call: TRBJ2-1; d_call: NA; clone_size: many; cdr3_aa: CSAQRGIGRSNEQFF; cdr3_nt: TGCAGCGCCCAAAGGGGTATCGGTCGGAGCAATGAGCAGTTCTTC
v_call: TRBV28; j_call: TRBJ1-1; d_call: TRBD1; clone_size: many; cdr3_aa: CASETGTLNTEAFF; cdr3_nt: TGTGCCAGCGAGACAGGGACCTTGAACACTGAAGCTTTCTTT
v_call: TRBV7-9; j_call: TRBJ2-5; d_call: NA; clone_size: NA; cdr3_aa: CASSSIEGRETQYF; cdr3_nt: TGTGCCAGCAGCTCCATCGAGGGCCGGGAGACCCAGTACTTC
v_call: TRBV7-2; j_call: TRBJ1-1; d_call: NA; clone_size: many; cdr3_aa: CASSLGSMNTEAFF; cdr3_nt: TGTGCCAGCAGCCTGGGAAGCATGAACACTGAAGCTTTCTTT
v_call: TRBV6-6; j_call: TRBJ1-4; d_call: NA; clone_size: many; cdr3_aa: CATKVQNEKLFF; cdr3_nt: TGTGCCACCAAGGTCCAAAATGAAAAACTGTTTTTT
v_call: TRBV10-3; j_call: TRBJ2-2; d_call: TRBD2; clone_size: few; cdr3_aa: CAISGSGSGELFF; cdr3_nt: TGTGCCATCAGTGGGAGCGGGAGTGGGGAGCTGTTTTTT
v_call: TRBV5-4; j_call: TRBJ2-2; d_call: NA; clone_size: many; cdr3_aa: CASSLTSPGELFF; cdr3_nt: TGTGCCAGCAGCTTAACGTCCCCCGGGGAGCTGTTTTTT
v_call: TRBV10-3; j_call: TRBJ1-3; d_call: NA; clone_size: many; cdr3_aa: CAISGTQGSGNTIYF; cdr3_nt: TGTGCCATCAGTGGTACACAGGGCTCTGGAAACACCATATATTTT
v_call: TRBV5-1; j_call: TRBJ2-1; d_call: TRBD2; clone_size: NA; cdr3_aa: CASSPGTRGDEQFF; cdr3_nt: TGCGCCAGCAGCCCCGGGACTAGGGGCGATGAGCAGTTCTTC
v_call: TRBV11-2; j_call: TRBJ1-2; d_call: NA; clone_size: many; cdr3_aa: CASSSPRGGYYGYTF; cdr3_nt: TGTGCCAGCAGCTCGCCACGTGGAGGATACTATGGCTACACCTTC
v_call: TRBV29-1; j_call: TRBJ2-5; d_call: NA; clone_size: many; cdr3_aa: CSVEALQETQYF; cdr3_nt: TGCAGCGTTGAGGCGCTTCAAGAGACCCAGTACTTC
v_call: TRBV9; j_call: TRBJ2-1; d_call: NA; clone_size: NA; cdr3_aa: CASSVELWGEQFF; cdr3_nt: TGTGCCAGCAGCGTAGAGCTCTGGGGTGAGCAGTTCTTC
v_call: TRBV5-5; j_call: TRBJ1-1; d_call: TRBD1; clone_size: many; cdr3_aa: CASSFPGQGRTEAFF; cdr3_nt: TGTGCCAGCAGCTTTCCGGGACAGGGTCGCACTGAAGCTTTCTTT
v_call: TRBV29-1; j_call: TRBJ2-7; d_call: NA; clone_size: NA; cdr3_aa: CSVALRGTYEQYF; cdr3_nt: TGCAGCGTTGCCCTTAGGGGTACTTACGAGCAGTACTTC
v_call: TRBV3-1; j_call: TRBJ1-1; d_call: NA; clone_size: NA; cdr3_aa: CASSQVGVWTEAFF; cdr3_nt: TGTGCCAGCAGCCAAGTGGGGGTTTGGACTGAAGCTTTCTTT
v_call: TRBV6-5; j_call: TRBJ1-1; d_call: NA; clone_size: few; cdr3_aa: CASSQTGYTEAFF; cdr3_nt: TGTGCCAGCAGTCAAACGGGGTACACTGAAGCTTTCTTT
v_call: TRBV5-5; j_call: TRBJ2-7; d_call: NA; clone_size: many; cdr3_aa: CASSFGPAGEQYF; cdr3_nt: TGTGCCAGCAGCTTTGGGCCGGCTGGCGAGCAGTACTTC
v_call: TRBV14; j_call: TRBJ2-3; d_call: NA; clone_size: NA; cdr3_aa: CASPTTSLTSTQYF; cdr3_nt: TGTGCCAGCCCGACTACGTCTCTCACCAGTACGCAGTATTTT
v_call: TRBV7-6; j_call: TRBJ1-2; d_call: NA; clone_size: many; cdr3_aa: CASSSRFNYGYTF; cdr3_nt: TGTGCCAGCAGCTCCAGGTTTAACTATGGCTACACCTTC
v_call: TRBV5-1; j_call: TRBJ2-2; d_call: NA; clone_size: many; cdr3_aa: CASSPTSRNTGELFF; cdr3_nt: TGCGCCAGCAGTCCTACAAGCAGGAACACCGGGGAGCTGTTTTTT
v_call: TRBV18; j_call: TRBJ1-6; d_call: NA; clone_size: few; cdr3_aa: CASSPPGLDNSPLHF; cdr3_nt: TGTGCCAGCTCACCACCAGGACTGGATAATTCACCCCTCCACTTT
v_call: TRBV2; j_call: TRBJ2-3; d_call: NA; clone_size: many; cdr3_aa: CASMMLDTQYF; cdr3_nt: TGTGCCAGCATGATGTTGGATACGCAGTATTTT
v_call: TRBV28; j_call: TRBJ2-4; d_call: NA; clone_size: NA; cdr3_aa: CASSFVRTIAKNIQYF; cdr3_nt: TGTGCCAGCAGTTTTGTAAGGACCATAGCCAAAAACATTCAGTACTTC
v_call: TRBV6-2/TRBV6-3; j_call: TRBJ2-3; d_call: TRBD2; clone_size: many; cdr3_aa: CASSPQPGLPNTDTQYF; cdr3_nt: TGTGCCAGCAGTCCCCAGCCGGGACTACCCAACACAGATACGCAGTATTTT
v_call: TRBV4-1; j_call: TRBJ1-2; d_call: NA; clone_size: many; cdr3_aa: CASSQDVGRPYGYTF; cdr3_nt: TGCGCCAGCAGCCAAGATGTGGGGCGGCCCTATGGCTACACCTTC
v_call: TRBV6-4; j_call: TRBJ2-3; d_call: NA; clone_size: medium-sized; cdr3_aa: CASSGSGGTDTQYF; cdr3_nt: TGTGCCAGCAGTGGATCCGGAGGCACAGATACGCAGTATTTT
v_call: TRBV5-4; j_call: TRBJ1-4; d_call: NA; clone_size: few; cdr3_aa: CASSINDRVGEKLFF; cdr3_nt: TGTGCCAGCAGCATTAATGACCGGGTCGGCGAAAAACTGTTTTTT
v_call: TRBV27; j_call: TRBJ1-2; d_call: TRBD1; clone_size: NA; cdr3_aa: CASRRGDRNYGYTF; cdr3_nt: TGTGCCAGCAGAAGGGGGGACAGGAACTATGGCTACACCTTC
v_call: TRBV29-1; j_call: TRBJ2-2; d_call: TRBD2; clone_size: NA; cdr3_aa: CSVEIGGGRSTGELFF; cdr3_nt: TGCAGCGTTGAAATTGGTGGCGGGAGAAGTACCGGGGAGCTGTTTTTT
v_call: TRBV30; j_call: TRBJ1-2; d_call: TRBD1; clone_size: few; cdr3_aa: CAWATGGNYGYTF; cdr3_nt: TGTGCCTGGGCGACAGGGGGCAACTATGGCTACACCTTC
v_call: TRBV20-1; j_call: TRBJ2-3; d_call: NA; clone_size: few; cdr3_aa: CSARDPRRETLTRYTQYF; cdr3_nt: TGCAGTGCTAGAGACCCGCGGCGGGAAACCCTAACCCGCTATACGCAGTATTTT
v_call: TRBV2; j_call: TRBJ1-1; d_call: NA; clone_size: many; cdr3_aa: CASSALEGRTEAFF; cdr3_nt: TGTGCCAGCAGTGCCCTAGAGGGGCGCACTGAAGCTTTCTTT
v_call: TRBV14; j_call: TRBJ2-5; d_call: NA; clone_size: many; cdr3_aa: CASSPHRSGETQYF; cdr3_nt: TGTGCCAGCAGCCCTCACAGGTCGGGGGAGACCCAGTACTTC
v_call: TRBV7-2; j_call: TRBJ1-4; d_call: NA; clone_size: many; cdr3_aa: CASRHGGVDEKLFF; cdr3_nt: TGTGCCAGCAGGCACGGGGGGGTTGATGAAAAACTGTTTTTT
v_call: TRBV6-2/TRBV6-3; j_call: TRBJ2-7; d_call: NA; clone_size: many; cdr3_aa: CASSRDYEQYF; cdr3_nt: TGTGCCAGCAGTCGCGACTACGAGCAGTACTTC
v_call: TRBV29-1; j_call: TRBJ2-4; d_call: TRBD1; clone_size: NA; cdr3_aa: CSVGQGANKNIQYF; cdr3_nt: TGCAGCGTCGGACAGGGGGCAAACAAAAACATTCAGTACTTC
v_call: TRBV7-2; j_call: TRBJ2-5; d_call: TRBD2; clone_size: few; cdr3_aa: CASSFRAGVGETQYF; cdr3_nt: TGTGCCAGCAGCTTTCGTGCGGGAGTTGGGGAGACCCAGTACTTC
v_call: TRBV10-2; j_call: TRBJ1-6; d_call: NA; clone_size: NA; cdr3_aa: CASTPTAYNSSLHF; cdr3_nt: TGCGCCAGCACCCCGACAGCTTATAATTCATCCCTCCACTTT
v_call: TRBV4-3; j_call: TRBJ1-5; d_call: TRBD1; clone_size: few; cdr3_aa: CASSPYRGVQPQHF; cdr3_nt: TGCGCCAGCAGCCCATACAGGGGGGTTCAGCCCCAGCATTTT
v_call: TRBV7-3; j_call: TRBJ2-5; d_call: NA; clone_size: many; cdr3_aa: CASSLGGWMAETQYF; cdr3_nt: TGTGCCAGCAGCTTAGGGGGTTGGATGGCAGAGACCCAGTACTTC
v_call: TRBV7-3; j_call: TRBJ2-2; d_call: NA; clone_size: many; cdr3_aa: CASSHRPEGGELFF; cdr3_nt: TGTGCCAGCAGCCACCGACCTGAAGGAGGGGAGCTGTTTTTT
v_call: TRBV9; j_call: TRBJ1-1; d_call: TRBD1; clone_size: NA; cdr3_aa: CASSVAGTGTEAFF; cdr3_nt: TGTGCCAGCAGCGTAGCCGGGACAGGGACTGAAGCTTTCTTT
v_call: TRBV15; j_call: TRBJ2-3; d_call: TRBD2; clone_size: many; cdr3_aa: CATRIYSGGRTDTQYF; cdr3_nt: TGTGCCACCAGAATCTATAGCGGGGGCCGCACAGATACGCAGTATTTT
v_call: TRBV6-5; j_call: TRBJ2-1; d_call: TRBD2; clone_size: NA; cdr3_aa: CASRQLAGARGNEQFF; cdr3_nt: TGTGCCAGCAGACAACTAGCGGGAGCCCGGGGTAATGAGCAGTTCTTC
v_call: TRBV10-3; j_call: TRBJ1-2; d_call: NA; clone_size: NA; cdr3_aa: CAISESGQGTAGYTF; cdr3_nt: TGTGCCATCAGTGAGTCAGGGCAGGGAACAGCTGGCTACACCTTC
v_call: TRBV7-9; j_call: TRBJ1-3; d_call: NA; clone_size: once; cdr3_aa: CASSLGPRDNEGNTIYF; cdr3_nt: TGTGCCAGCAGCTTAGGGCCCCGGGACAACGAAGGAAACACCATATATTTT
v_call: TRBV29-1; j_call: TRBJ1-1; d_call: NA; clone_size: NA; cdr3_aa: CSVARGTEAFF; cdr3_nt: TGCAGCGTCGCCAGAGGCACTGAAGCTTTCTTT
v_call: TRBV20-1; j_call: TRBJ2-7; d_call: NA; clone_size: few; cdr3_aa: CSAKGAGDVGEQYF; cdr3_nt: TGCAGTGCGAAGGGGGCGGGAGATGTAGGCGAGCAGTACTTC